These 23 T cell receptor beta chains came from one sample sequenced in a study of shared clonotypes between healthy human individuals. Some clones are missing from TCRdb's copy, which holds only in-frame ones; the method was immunoSEQ multiplex PCR. The sample yields 550,000 to 700,000 clones, around 73% seen once. The sample taken for sequencing was memory CD4+ T cells sorted from blood. Noted subset: CD45RA-negative fraction. The receptors here all came from a woman in her twenties or thirties in good health.

This clone was seen more than once but under ten times. Other DNA variants within this sample encode the same CDR3. The CDR3 is CASSLGPPNYGYTF. The CDR3 DNA sequence: TGTGCCAGCAGTCTGGGTCCCCCTAACTATGGCTACACCTTC. The chain employs TRBV28 and TRBJ1-2; D is unclear. The V end lost 5 bases, the J end lost 0 bases, and 10 bases lay between the germline ends. This CDR3 is built from 14 residues. The germline V gene encodes CDR1 MDHEN and CDR2 SYDVKM.

This chain links TRBV30 with TRBJ2-3; 13 nucleotides line up with TRBD2. The junction had 8 bases not matched to a gene; V was cut back by 2 bases and J by 6 bases. Per the germline V gene, CDR1 is GTSNPN and CDR2 is SVGIG (reference sequence). There are 16 residues in the CDR3. CDR3 loop: CAWSSLAGGPSDTQYF. In DNA, the CDR3 is TGTGCCTGGAGTTCACTAGCGGGAGGGCCTTCGGATACGCAGTATTTT.

This clone was seen just once. The V gene is TRBV12-5, the J gene TRBJ2-2; 10 positions agree with TRBD2. Germline loops: CDR1 LGHNT, CDR2 FRNRAP. V trimming: 11 bases; J trimming: 0 bases; junction bases outside the gene matches: 12. The CDR3 runs to 17 residues. This chain's CDR3 is CAPGTLAGASNTGELFF. The DNA for the CDR3 is TGTGCTCCTGGGACGCTAGCGGGAGCCTCGAACACCGGGGAGCTGTTTTTT.

The V gene is TRBV7-2, the J gene TRBJ2-7; possibly TRBD1 for D (5 bases). This CDR3 contains 15 residues. CDR1 and CDR2 from the germline V gene are SGHTA and FQGNSA. Between the trimmed V and J ends, which lost 1 base and 0 bases, there was a span of 10 bases. For the CDR3, the DNA is TGTGCCAGCAGCTTAGTCTGGGGCCCCTCCTACGAGCAGTACTTC. Its protein product is CASSLVWGPSYEQYF.

A few counts support this clone. J is TRBJ2-7 and V is TRBV2; 8 nucleotides match TRBD1. The CDR3 length is 13 residues. The V and J ends lost 7 bases and 2 bases, in that order; junction bases with no gene match: 4. Germline V gene data show CDR1 as SNHLY and CDR2 as FYNNEI. The CDR3 DNA is TGTGCCAGCAATCGGGACAGGACCTACGAGCAGTACTTC. Its translation: CASNRDRTYEQYF.

The chain carries TRBV2 and TRBJ1-2; D is unresolved. Germline CDR1 SNHLY, CDR2 FYNNEI. The length of the CDR3 is 15 residues. Trimming shortened V by 2 bases and J by 2 bases, and 12 bases separated the two germline ends. CDR3 coding DNA: TGTGCCAGCAGTGAAATTGTAAGCAAAAACTATGGCTACACCTTC. This encodes CASSEIVSKNYGYTF. The full variable domain, completed using reference TRBV2 and TRBJ1-2, is EPEVTQTPSHQVTQMGQEVILRCVPISNHLYFYWYRQILGQKVEFLVSFYNNEISEKSEIFDDQFSVERPDGSNFTLKIRSTKLEDSAMYFCASSEIVSKNYGYTFGSGTRLTVV.

This clone was observed many times. This rearrangement joins TRBV11-2 to TRBJ1-2; D uncertain. V lost 5 bases, J lost 4 bases, and 8 bases lay in between. Looked up from germline, CDR1 is SGHAT and CDR2 is FQNNGV. The CDR3 runs to 12 residues. CDR3 residues: CASSQGVYGYTF. In DNA form, the CDR3 reads TGTGCCAGCAGCCAAGGAGTCTATGGCTACACCTTC. Full variable domain (remainder filled in from reference TRBV11-2 and TRBJ1-2): EAGVAQSPRYKIIEKRQSVAFWCNPISGHATLYWYQQILGQGPKLLIQFQNNGVVDDSQLPKDRFSAERLKGVDSTLKIQPAKLEDSAVYLCASSQGVYGYTFGSGTRLTVV.

The CDR3 is CASSSSGTGGEKLFF. As DNA, the CDR3 is TGCGCCAGCAGCTCCTCCGGGACAGGGGGTGAAAAACTGTTTTTT. V gene TRBV5-1 combines with J gene TRBJ1-4; 11 bases are shared with TRBD1. The germline V gene has CDR1 SGHRS and CDR2 YFSETQ. V shed 3 bases and J 7 bases; nucleotides not matched to a gene: 5. The CDR3 totals 15 residues.

This clone has a count of ten or more. The sample holds other DNA sequences that translate to the same CDR3. The gene calls are TRBV28 and TRBJ2-5; D possibly corresponds to TRBD2 (5 bases). CDR3 size: 13 residues. Trimming shortened V by 3 bases and J by 4 bases, and 9 bases separated the two germline ends. Germline-derived CDR1 and CDR2 are MDHEN and SYDVKM. The CDR3 DNA reads TGTGCCAGCAGTTTGGTAGCGTCAGAGACCCAGTACTTC. Translating it yields CASSLVASETQYF.

This chain uses TRBV5-4 with TRBJ1-2; D remains ambiguous. The CDR3 length is 15 residues. Germline loops: CDR1 SGHNT, CDR2 YYREEE (reference sequence). The germline V and J ends were trimmed by 1 base and 7 bases, with 17 bases remaining between them. CDR3 DNA sequence: TGTGCCAGCAGCTTGATGGCTAGCCAAGAAGGTGGCTACACCTTC. Translating gives CASSLMASQEGGYTF.

The chain links TRBV27 to TRBJ2-7; D is possibly TRBD2 (7 bases). With 5 bases removed from V and 4 bases from J, the gap between germline ends came to 18 bases. The CDR3 extends over 15 amino acids. Germline V gene sequence: CDR1 MNHEY, CDR2 SMNVEV (reference sequence). DNA of the CDR3: TGTGCCAGCAGTCCCCGTAAAGGGGGGGGTTACGAGCAGTACTTC. Its protein product is CASSPRKGGGYEQYF.

This clone was seen a handful of times. This chain connects TRBV6-5 to TRBJ2-1, with 9 positions matching TRBD1. The CDR3 contains 14 residues. Trimming removed 7 bases from V and 6 bases from J; junction bases left unmatched: 7. Per germline, CDR1 MNHEY and CDR2 SVGAGI. Here the CDR3 DNA reads TGTGCCAGCACTTCCGTGGACAGGGGCAATGAGCAGTTCTTC. The encoded protein is CASTSVDRGNEQFF.

The gene calls are TRBV28 and TRBJ2-1, with 10 bases identical to TRBD2. Germline V gene sequence: CDR1 MDHEN, CDR2 SYDVKM. The CDR3 extends over 18 amino acids. V was pared by 4 bases and J by 9 bases, with 18 bases of the junction left unmatched. CDR3 in amino acids: CASSSGLAGVPQIIEQFF. The CDR3 coding sequence is TGTGCCAGCAGTTCGGGCCTAGCGGGAGTACCCCAAATCATTGAGCAGTTCTTC.

V is TRBV4-1 and J is TRBJ2-1; no clear D. The CDR3 runs 13 residues. CDR1 and CDR2 (germline): MGHRA, YSYEKL. V lost 3 bases and J lost 5, with 8 bases in between. CDR3 nucleotide sequence: TGCGCCAGCAGCCATAGACTTGACAATGAGCAGTTCTTC. Protein sequence: CASSHRLDNEQFF.

The chain couples TRBV29-1 to TRBJ1-2, with TRBD1 matching 7 bases. Per germline, CDR1 SQVTM and CDR2 ANQGSEA. V was pared by 7 bases and J by 8 bases, with 10 bases of the junction left unmatched. The CDR3 runs 12 residues. CDR3 sequence reads: CSALDRVGGYTF. The CDR3 coding sequence is TGCAGCGCCCTTGACAGGGTGGGGGGCTACACCTTC.

The chain employs TRBV27 and TRBJ2-5; no firm D call. V gave up 1 base and J gave up 2 bases, with 5 bases separating them. The CDR3 runs to 13 residues. Germline V gene sequence: CDR1 MNHEY, CDR2 SMNVEV (reference sequence). The CDR3 loop reads CASSLYSQETQYF. As DNA, the CDR3 is TGTGCCAGCAGTTTATACAGTCAAGAGACCCAGTACTTC.

The chain joins TRBV2 to TRBJ2-7; the D call may be TRBD1 or TRBD2 (5 bases each). Per germline, CDR1 SNHLY and CDR2 FYNNEI. The CDR3 runs 15 residues. The V and J ends lost 6 bases and 0 bases respectively, with 15 bases between them. In DNA, the CDR3 is TGTGCCAGCAGGCAAGGGACGGGGAGCTCCTACGAGCAGTACTTC. This encodes CASRQGTGSSYEQYF.

V gene TRBV4-1 combines with J gene TRBJ1-1; D possibly corresponds to TRBD1 (5 bases). The germline V and J ends were trimmed by 4 bases and 6 bases, with 18 bases remaining between them. The CDR3 consists of 15 residues. Germline assignment: CDR1 MGHRA and CDR2 YSYEKL. CDR3 DNA sequence: TGCGCCAGCAGCCGAACTGTAGGAGCGGGACCTGAAGCTTTCTTT. Encoded protein: CASSRTVGAGPEAFF.

The chain is built from TRBV5-1 and TRBJ1-1; a weak D match, TRBD1 (6 bases). This CDR3 has 14 residues. Germline CDR1 reads SGHRS; CDR2 reads YFSETQ. Trimming left V 6 bases short and J 4 bases short, with 16 bases between. The CDR3 spells CASTTQGTGTEAFF. The DNA for the CDR3 is TGCGCCAGCACCACACAGGGAACGGGCACTGAAGCTTTCTTT.

CDR3 DNA sequence: TGCGCCAGCGGCTCGGGGGACAGTCCTAGCTCTGGAAACACCATATATTTT. Its translation: CASGSGDSPSSGNTIYF. V is TRBV5-1 and J is TRBJ1-3, with TRBD1 matching 7 bases. The CDR3 loop spans 17 amino acids. V lost 7 bases, J lost 0 bases, and 13 bases stayed unmatched. Germline V CDR1 and CDR2: SGHRS, YFSETQ.

The chain employs TRBV28 and TRBJ1-2; tentatively, D is TRBD1 (5 bases). Trimming took off 5 bases at V and 8 bases at J, with 27 bases between the two ends. This CDR3 region has 17 residues. CDR1 MDHEN and CDR2 SYDVKM come from the germline V gene. For the CDR3, the DNA is TGTGCCAGCAGTCTCTCCGATCCCAGGGTAACACGGGGGGGCTACACCTTC. Its translation: CASSLSDPRVTRGGYTF.

This sequence joins TRBV19 and TRBJ1-2; D unresolved. Trimming took off 4 bases at V and 2 bases at J, with 8 bases between the two ends. CDR3 length equals 13 residues. CDR1 and CDR2 from the germline V gene are LNHDA and SQIVND (reference sequence). CDR3 loop: CASSRSENYGYTF. DNA of the CDR3: TGTGCCAGTAGTAGGTCAGAGAACTATGGCTACACCTTC.

The chain recombines TRBV19 with TRBJ1-1; no definite D call. V lost 6 bases and J lost 1, with 12 bases in between. CDR1 is LNHDA, CDR2 SQIVND, per germline (reference sequence). CDR3 size: 14 residues. The CDR3 DNA follows: TGTGCCAGTAGCCTCCTCGGCGAGAACACTGAAGCTTTCTTT. This gives the protein CASSLLGENTEAFF.